A single sample gave rise to the 3 T cell receptor beta chains below, sequenced in a study of graft-versus-host responses after intestinal transplantation. No antigens are known for them. Assay: immunoSEQ multiplex PCR; the TCRdb copy retains only in-frame clones and omits some. The table records 100,000 or so clones, about 92% of them present only once. The sample was unstimulated CD8+ T cells sorted from spleen or lymph node cells, taken before intestinal transplant. The source of these receptors is a human donor who received an intestinal transplant.

The V and J genes are TRBV7-9 and TRBJ2-5; D not certain. V was shortened by 2 bases and J by 4 bases, with 8 bases between the two germline ends. Germline CDR1 reads SEHNR; CDR2 reads FQNEAQ (reference sequence). The CDR3 sequence is 13 residues long. The CDR3 protein is CASSLSDLETQYF. The CDR3 nucleotides read TGTGCCAGCAGCTTATCCGACTTAGAGACCCAGTACTTC. The full variable domain, its missing parts supplied by reference TRBV7-9 and TRBJ2-5, is DTGVSQNPRHKITKRGQNVTFRCDPISEHNRLYWYRQTLGQGPEFLTYFQNEAQLEKSRLLSDRFSAERPKGSFSTLEIQRTEQGDSAMYLCASSLSDLETQYFGPGTRLLVL.

V and J are TRBV7-6 and TRBJ2-7, with a possible D match to TRBD2 (5 bases). Germline lookup yields CDR1 SGHVS and CDR2 FNYEAQ. This CDR3 has 12 residues. V was shortened by 5 bases and J by 6 bases, with 11 bases between the two germline ends. The CDR3 reads CASSILEGEQYF. CDR3 DNA sequence: TGTGCCAGCAGCATCCTCGAGGGCGAGCAGTACTTC.

This rearrangement joins TRBV7-2 to TRBJ1-1; D remains unclear. Looked up from germline, CDR1 is SGHTA and CDR2 is FQGNSA. The V and J ends lost 4 bases and 1 base respectively, with 16 bases between them. This CDR3 comprises 16 residues. This CDR3 is CASSSASGWENTEAFF. CDR3 DNA: TGTGCCAGCAGCTCGGCGTCGGGGTGGGAGAACACTGAAGCTTTCTTT.